This TCR beta chain was sequenced in a study of T cells in localized non-small cell lung cancer. The trim removed 1 base at V and 5 bases at J, leaving 6 bases unmatched. The CDR3 has 16 amino acids. Germline CDR1 is KGHSH and CDR2 is LQKENI. Findings and caveats of the study: The study detected a median around 57 of the top 100 tumor clones in adjacent lung.

Assay: immunoSEQ multiplex PCR; the TCRdb copy retains only in-frame clones and omits some. The sample records some 85,000 clones, 80% being singletons. Concerning this clone: The antigen remains unidentified.

This TCR came from a man aged 40-75 years with stage II squamous cell lung carcinoma. Sequences were derived from PBMCs, sampled before any cancer treatment. The chain links TRBV18 to TRBJ2-5; 11 positions agree with TRBD2. CDR3 loop: CASSPLLAGERETQYF. The CDR3, as DNA: TGTGCCAGCTCACCACTACTAGCGGGAGAGAGGGAGACCCAGTACTTC.